This T cell receptor (beta chain) derives from a study of metastatic and nonmetastatic thyroid tumors. Prior to thyroid surgery, none of the patients had received any treatment. This clone was picked up a small number of times. TCRdb re-called clones via MiXCR from the PCR reads. The table lists over 20,000 clones, 12% of them singletons. V dropped 1 base and J dropped 5 bases, with 15 bases sitting between them. CDR3 size: 16 residues. The source of this sequence is a male donor with papillary thyroid cancer or a benign thyroid nodule (not recorded which). Some clones in this sample may be carry-over from other donors' samples. Sequencing was performed on blood. The J gene is TRBJ1-3, the V gene TRBV12-3 or TRBV12-4; the D is unclear. CDR3: CASSLGAWSTRNTIYF. The CDR3 region has the DNA TGTGCCAGCAGTTTAGGAGCATGGTCGACTAGAAACACCATATATTTT.